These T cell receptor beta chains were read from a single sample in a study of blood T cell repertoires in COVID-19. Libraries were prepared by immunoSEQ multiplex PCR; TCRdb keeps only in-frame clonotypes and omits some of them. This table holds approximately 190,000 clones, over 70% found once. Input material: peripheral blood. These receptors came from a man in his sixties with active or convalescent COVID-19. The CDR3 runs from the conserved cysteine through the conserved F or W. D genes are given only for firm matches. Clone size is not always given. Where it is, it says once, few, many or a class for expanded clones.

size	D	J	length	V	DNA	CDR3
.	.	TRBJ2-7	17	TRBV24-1	TGTGCCACCAGTGATGCCTCCGGCGCAGGGTCGATCTACGAGCAGTACTTC	CATSDASGAGSIYEQYF
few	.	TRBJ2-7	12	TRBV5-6	TGTGCCAGCAGTGAAGGGGCCTACGAGCAGTACTTC	CASSEGAYEQYF
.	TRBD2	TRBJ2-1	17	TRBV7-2	TGTGCCAGCAGCTTATATGGAAGGCCTAGCGGGAGGTCAGGGCAGTTCTTC	CASSLYGRPSGRSGQFF
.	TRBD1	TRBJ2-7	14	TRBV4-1	TGCGCCAGCAGCGTAAAAGGGGGCCACAACGAGCAGTACTTC	CASSVKGGHNEQYF
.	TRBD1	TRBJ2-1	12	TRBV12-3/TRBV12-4	TGTGCCAGCACCGGACAGGGGGATGAGCAGTTCTTC	CASTGQGDEQFF
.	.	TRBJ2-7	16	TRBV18	TGTGCCAGCTCACAGAGCTCGGGGATCCTCCCCTACGAGCAGTACTTC	CASSQSSGILPYEQYF
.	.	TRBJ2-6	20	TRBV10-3	TGTGCCATCAGTGGACTTAGGAATCCGGACAGCGGCTCTGGGGCCAACGTCCTGACTTTC	CAISGLRNPDSGSGANVLTF
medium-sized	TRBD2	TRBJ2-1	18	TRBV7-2	TGTGCCAGCAGCTCCCCGCTCGGGCTAGCGGGAGGGTACAATGAGCAGTTCTTC	CASSSPLGLAGGYNEQFF
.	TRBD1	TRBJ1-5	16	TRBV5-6	TGTGCCAGCAGTGCAACAGGGGGCTGGGGCAATCAGCCCCAGCATTTT	CASSATGGWGNQPQHF
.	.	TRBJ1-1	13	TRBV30	TGTGCCTGGAGGAATTCCCGGGACACTGAAGCTTTCTTT	CAWRNSRDTEAFF
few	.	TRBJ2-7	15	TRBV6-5	TGTGCCAGCAGTTTTCGGGGGAGCTCCTCCTACGAGCAGTACTTC	CASSFRGSSSYEQYF
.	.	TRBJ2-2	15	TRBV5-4	TGTGCCAGCAGCGCCCCGATGACTAGTTCCGGGGAGCTGTTTTTT	CASSAPMTSSGELFF
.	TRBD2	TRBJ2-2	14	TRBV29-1	TGCAGCGTTGAACTCGGGAGGGGCACCGGGGAGCTGTTTTTT	CSVELGRGTGELFF
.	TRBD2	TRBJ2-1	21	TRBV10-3	TGTGCCATCAGTGAGCCCGGGACTAGCGGGAGTATAGGGAAGTCCTACAATGAGCAGTTCTTC	CAISEPGTSGSIGKSYNEQFF
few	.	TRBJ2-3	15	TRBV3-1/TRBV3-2	TGTGCCAGCAGCCAGCCCGGGGGTGGCACAGATACGCAGTATTTT	CASSQPGGGTDTQYF
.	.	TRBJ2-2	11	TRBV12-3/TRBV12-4	TGTGCCAGCAAAATTTATGGGGAGCTGTTTTTT	CASKIYGELFF
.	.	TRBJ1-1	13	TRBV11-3	TGTGCCAGCAGCTTAGATTCTAGGAGTGAAGCTTTCTTT	CASSLDSRSEAFF